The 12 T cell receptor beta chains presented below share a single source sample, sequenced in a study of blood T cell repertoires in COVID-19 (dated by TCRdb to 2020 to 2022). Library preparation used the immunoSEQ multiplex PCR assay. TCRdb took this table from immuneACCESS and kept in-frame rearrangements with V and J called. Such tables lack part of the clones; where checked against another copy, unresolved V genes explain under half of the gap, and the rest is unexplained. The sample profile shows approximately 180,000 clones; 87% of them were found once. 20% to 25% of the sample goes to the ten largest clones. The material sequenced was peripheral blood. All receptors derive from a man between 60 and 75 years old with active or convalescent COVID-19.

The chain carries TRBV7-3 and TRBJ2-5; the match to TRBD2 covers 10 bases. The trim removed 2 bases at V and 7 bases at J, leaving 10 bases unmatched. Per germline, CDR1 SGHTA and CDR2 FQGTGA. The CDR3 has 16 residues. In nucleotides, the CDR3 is TGTGCCAGCAGCTTACAACCTAGCGGGGGCCCTGGGACCCAGTACTTC. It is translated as CASSLQPSGGPGTQYF.

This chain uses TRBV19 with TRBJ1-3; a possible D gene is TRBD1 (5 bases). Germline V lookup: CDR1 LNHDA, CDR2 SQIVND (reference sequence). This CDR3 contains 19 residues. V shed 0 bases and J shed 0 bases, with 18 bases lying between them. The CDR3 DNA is TGTGCCAGTAGTATAGATAAGGGGCGAGCCACCTACTCTGGAAACACCATATATTTT. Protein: CASSIDKGRATYSGNTIYF.

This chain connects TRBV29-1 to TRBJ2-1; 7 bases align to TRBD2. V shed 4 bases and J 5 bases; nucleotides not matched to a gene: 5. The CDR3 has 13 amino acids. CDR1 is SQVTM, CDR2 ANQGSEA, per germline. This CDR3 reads CSVAGGGNNEQFF. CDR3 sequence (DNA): TGCAGCGTTGCTGGCGGGGGAAACAATGAGCAGTTCTTC.

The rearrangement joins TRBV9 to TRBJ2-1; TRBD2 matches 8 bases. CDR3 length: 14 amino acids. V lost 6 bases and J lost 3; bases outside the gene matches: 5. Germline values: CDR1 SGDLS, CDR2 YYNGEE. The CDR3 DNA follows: TGTGCCAGCAACGCGGGGGGTTACTACAATGAGCAGTTCTTC. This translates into CASNAGGYYNEQFF.

In DNA form, the CDR3 reads TGTGCCACCAGTGGGACGGGAGACTATGGCTACACCTTC. Its protein product is CATSGTGDYGYTF. The gene calls are TRBV24-1 and TRBJ1-2; D not resolved. Germline lookup yields CDR1 KGHDR and CDR2 SFDVKD. The CDR3 extends over 13 amino acids. V was cut by 5 bases and J by 3 bases, with 9 bases left in between.

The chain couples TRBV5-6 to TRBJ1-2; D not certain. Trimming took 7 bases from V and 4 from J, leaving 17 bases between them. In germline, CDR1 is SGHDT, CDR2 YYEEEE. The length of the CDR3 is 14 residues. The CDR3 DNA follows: TGTGCCAGCCGAATCAGACGGGAAATCTATGGCTACACCTTC. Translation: CASRIRREIYGYTF.

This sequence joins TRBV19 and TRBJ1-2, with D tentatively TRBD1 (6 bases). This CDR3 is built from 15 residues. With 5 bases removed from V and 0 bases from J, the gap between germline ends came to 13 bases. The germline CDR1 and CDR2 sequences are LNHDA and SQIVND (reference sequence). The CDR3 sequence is CASSQPGHANYGYTF. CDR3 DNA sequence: TGTGCCAGTAGTCAACCGGGACACGCTAACTATGGCTACACCTTC. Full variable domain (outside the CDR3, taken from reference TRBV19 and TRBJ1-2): DGGITQSPKYLFRKEGQNVTLSCEQNLNHDAMYWYRQDPGQGLRLIYYSQIVNDFQKGDIAEGYSVSREKKESFPLTVTSAQKNPTAFYLCASSQPGHANYGYTFGSGTRLTVV.

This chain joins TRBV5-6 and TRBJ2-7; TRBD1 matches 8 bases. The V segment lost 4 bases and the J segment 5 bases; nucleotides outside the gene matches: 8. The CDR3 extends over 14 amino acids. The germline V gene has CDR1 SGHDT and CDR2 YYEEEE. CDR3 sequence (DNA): TGTGCCAGCAGCCCCCGACAGGGGTCCCACGAGCAGTACTTC. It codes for CASSPRQGSHEQYF.

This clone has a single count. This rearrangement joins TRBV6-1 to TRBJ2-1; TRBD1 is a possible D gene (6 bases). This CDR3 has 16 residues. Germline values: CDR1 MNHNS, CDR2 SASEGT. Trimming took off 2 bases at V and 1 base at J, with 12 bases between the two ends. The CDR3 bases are TGTGCCAGCAGTGAAAGGACAGCCCTTTCCTACAATGAGCAGTTCTTC. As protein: CASSERTALSYNEQFF.

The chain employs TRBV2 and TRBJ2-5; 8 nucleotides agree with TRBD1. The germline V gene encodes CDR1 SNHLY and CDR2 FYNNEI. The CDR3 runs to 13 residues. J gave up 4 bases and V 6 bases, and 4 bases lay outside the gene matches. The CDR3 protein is CASRPGQGETQYF. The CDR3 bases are TGTGCCAGCAGGCCCGGACAGGGAGAGACCCAGTACTTC.

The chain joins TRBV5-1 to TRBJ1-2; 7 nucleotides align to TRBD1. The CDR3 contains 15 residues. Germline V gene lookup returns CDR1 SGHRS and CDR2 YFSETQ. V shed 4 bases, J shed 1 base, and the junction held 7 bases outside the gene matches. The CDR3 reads CASSRDGQVNYGYTF. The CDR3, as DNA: TGCGCCAGCAGCAGAGACGGACAGGTTAACTATGGCTACACCTTC.

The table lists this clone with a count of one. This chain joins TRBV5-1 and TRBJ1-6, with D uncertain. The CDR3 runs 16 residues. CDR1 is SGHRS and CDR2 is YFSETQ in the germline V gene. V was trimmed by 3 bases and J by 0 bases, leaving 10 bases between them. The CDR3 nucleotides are TGCGCCAGCAGCTCGTTTGGGAGCTCCTATAATTCACCCCTCCACTTT. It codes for CASSSFGSSYNSPLHF.